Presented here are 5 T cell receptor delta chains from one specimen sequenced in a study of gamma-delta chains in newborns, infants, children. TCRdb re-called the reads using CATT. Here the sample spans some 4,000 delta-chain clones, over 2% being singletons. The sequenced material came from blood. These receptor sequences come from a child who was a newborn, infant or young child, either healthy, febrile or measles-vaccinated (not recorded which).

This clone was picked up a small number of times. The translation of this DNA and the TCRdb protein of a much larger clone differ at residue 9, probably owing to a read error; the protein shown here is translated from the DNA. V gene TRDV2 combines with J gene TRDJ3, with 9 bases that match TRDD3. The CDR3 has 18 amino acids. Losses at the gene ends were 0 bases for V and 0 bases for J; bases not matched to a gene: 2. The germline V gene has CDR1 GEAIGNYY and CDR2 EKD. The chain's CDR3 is CACDTYWGNSWDTRQMFF. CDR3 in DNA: TGTGCCTGTGACACCTACTGGGGGAACTCCTGGGACACCCGACAGATGTTTTTC.

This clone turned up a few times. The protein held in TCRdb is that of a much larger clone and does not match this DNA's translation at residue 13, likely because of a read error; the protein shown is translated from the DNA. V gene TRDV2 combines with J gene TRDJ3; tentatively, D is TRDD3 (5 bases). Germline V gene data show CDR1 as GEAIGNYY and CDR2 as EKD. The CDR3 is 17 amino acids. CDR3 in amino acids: CACDWGPRSWDTQQMFF. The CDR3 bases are TGTGCCTGTGACTGGGGACCCCGCTCCTGGGACACCCAACAGATGTTTTTC.

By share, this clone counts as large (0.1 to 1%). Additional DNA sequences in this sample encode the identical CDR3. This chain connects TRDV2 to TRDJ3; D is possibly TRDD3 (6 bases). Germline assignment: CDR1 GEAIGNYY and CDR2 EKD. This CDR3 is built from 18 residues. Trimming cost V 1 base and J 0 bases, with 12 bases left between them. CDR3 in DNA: TGTGCCTGTGACACTGGGGGCCCTTTCTCCTGGGACACCCGACAGATGTTTTTC. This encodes CACDTGGPFSWDTRQMFF.

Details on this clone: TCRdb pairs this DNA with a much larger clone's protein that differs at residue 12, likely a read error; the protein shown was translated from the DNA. The CDR3 protein is CACGAGLGVTAHLFF. The CDR3 DNA sequence: TGTGCCTGTGGGGCCGGTTTAGGGGTGACAGCACACCTCTTCTTT. This chain uses TRDV2 with TRDJ2; D remains ambiguous. Germline V gene data show CDR1 as GEAIGNYY and CDR2 as EKD. The CDR3 is made up of 15 amino acids.

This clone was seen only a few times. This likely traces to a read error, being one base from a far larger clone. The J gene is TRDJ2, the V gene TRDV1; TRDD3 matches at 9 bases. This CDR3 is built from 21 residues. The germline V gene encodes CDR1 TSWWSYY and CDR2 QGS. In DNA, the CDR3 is TGTGCTCTTGGGGAACTAGGGCTTCCCCCGGCGCTGGGGGATTCGACAGCACAACCCTTCTTT. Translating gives CALGELGLPPALGDSTAQPFF.